This T cell receptor (beta chain) was profiled in a study of T-cell memory formation after mild COVID-19. Overall study: In these data, TCR clusters were largely donor specific.

This CDR3 spans 16 amino acids. Trimming cost V 4 bases and J 1 base, with 16 bases left between them. CDR1 is LNHDA, CDR2 SQIVND, per germline (reference sequence). TCRdb reanalysed the 5' RACE reads using MiXCR and keeps one entry per CDR3 protein. The profile shows approximately 570,000 distinct CDR3 sequences, roughly 18% of them singletons. The chain combines TRBV19 with TRBJ2-5; D is tentatively TRBD1 or TRBD2 (7 bases each). The sample taken for sequencing was PBMCs or a T cell subset sorted from them (not recorded which). The receptor comes from an adult woman who had mild COVID-19 (a few samples of this study predate the infection). Cell type and time point are not known. The DNA of the CDR3 is TGTGCCAGTAGTACCGAGACAGGGAGGGTCCAAGAGACCCAGTACTTC. Translation gives CASSTETGRVQETQYF.